This T cell receptor beta chain was sequenced for a study of blood T cell repertoires in COVID-19. Method: immunoSEQ multiplex PCR; TCRdb's copy keeps in-frame clones and lacks some. The table includes some 65,000 clones, around 86% detected once. This CDR3 is built from 14 residues. Germline loops: CDR1 SGHVS, CDR2 FQNEAQ. Trimming took 4 bases from V and 4 from J, leaving 13 bases between them. This clonotype was obtained from a man aged 40-49 years with COVID-19, enrolled during active disease. The sequenced sample was peripheral blood. The chain joins TRBV7-8 to TRBJ2-5; no clear D gene. CDR3 nucleotide sequence: TGTGCCAGCAGCTCCTACACGTCAGGAGAGACCCAGTACTTC. Translating it yields CASSSYTSGETQYF.